The sequence of this T cell receptor beta chain was determined in a study of CD8 T cells in ankylosing spondylitis. Study outcomes and limitations: A TCR beta motif of under 10 highly homologous variants appeared characteristic of ankylosing spondylitis blood.

Libraries for TCR beta were made by quantitative 5'-RACE with molecular barcodes. In TCRdb, the 5' RACE reads were re-called with MiXCR into one record per CDR3 protein. Of a few hundred thousand distinct CDR3 sequences listed, approximately 20% were seen once; the top ten hold around 16%. This clonotype was observed a few times. Its matching antigen is unknown. Trimming cost V 4 bases and J 2 bases; bases outside gene matches: 7. The CDR3 loop spans 16 amino acids. The source is a male donor with ankylosing spondylitis. The chain has TRBV12-3 or TRBV12-4 and TRBJ2-2, with 7 nucleotides matching TRBD1. Sequencing was done on a sample of blood, either unsorted or a sorted T cell fraction (not recorded which). As DNA, the CDR3 is TGTGCCAGCAGTTCGCGCGACAGGGCTAACACCGGGGAGCTGTTTTTT. The encoded protein is CASSSRDRANTGELFF.